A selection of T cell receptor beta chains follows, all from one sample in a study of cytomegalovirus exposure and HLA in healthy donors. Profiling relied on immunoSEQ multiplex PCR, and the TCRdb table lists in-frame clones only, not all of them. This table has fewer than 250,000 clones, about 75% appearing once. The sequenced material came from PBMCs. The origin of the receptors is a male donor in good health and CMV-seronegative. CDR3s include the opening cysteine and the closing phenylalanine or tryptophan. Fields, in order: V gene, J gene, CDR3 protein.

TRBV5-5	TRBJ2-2	CASTRTGTGGNTGELFF
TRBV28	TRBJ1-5	CASSHQGIQGNQPQHF
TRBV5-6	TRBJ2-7	CASSFERGGYEQYF
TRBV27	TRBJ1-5	CASSSIGQGSNQPQHF
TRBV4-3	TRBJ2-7	CASSQDSGVSSYEQYF
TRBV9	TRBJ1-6	CASSSGLGNSPLHF
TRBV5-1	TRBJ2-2	CASSLRRGATGELFF
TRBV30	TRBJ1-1	CAWSPDRSQAFF
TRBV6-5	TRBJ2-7	CASSYNRITLYEQYF
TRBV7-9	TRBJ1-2	CASSLVNAGGGYTF
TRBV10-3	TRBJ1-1	CAISEDTLNTEAFF
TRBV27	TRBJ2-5	CASRPTGWGETQYF
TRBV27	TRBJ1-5	CASSTHRGLTNQPQHF
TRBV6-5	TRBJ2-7	CASSYSRAVPYEQYF
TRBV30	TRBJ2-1	CAYKASISYNEQFF
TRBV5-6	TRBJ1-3	CASSKKQRKGPGNTIYF
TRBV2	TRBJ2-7	CASSLEGTGGYEQYF
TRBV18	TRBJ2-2	CASSPVPGLGKGGELFF
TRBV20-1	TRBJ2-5	CSTRTKETQYF
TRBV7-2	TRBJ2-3	CASSLGLYTQYF
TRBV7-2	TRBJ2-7	CARRGKDEQYF
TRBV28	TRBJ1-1	CASSSGRTGVEAFF
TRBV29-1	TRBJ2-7	CSVGVGGPYEQYF
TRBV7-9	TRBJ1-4	CASSLEPPYEKLFF
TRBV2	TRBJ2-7	CASRGTGVLYEQYF
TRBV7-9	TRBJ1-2	CASSLVVQVQNYGYTF
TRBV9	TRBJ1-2	CASSRTGAGGYTF
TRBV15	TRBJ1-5	CATSKSSGTVNQPQHF
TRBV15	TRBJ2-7	CATATLGGLDEQYF
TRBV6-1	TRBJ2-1	CASSEGTGSYNEQFF
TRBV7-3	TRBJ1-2	CASSPSGTGLYGYTF
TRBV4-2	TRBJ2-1	CASSQDGPYNEQFF
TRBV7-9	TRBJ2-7	CASSPRTSGGPNYEQYF
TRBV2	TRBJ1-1	CASSWTGVKDTEAFF
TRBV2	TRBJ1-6	CASSEAGTGAGSPLHF
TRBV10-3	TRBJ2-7	CAISGGYEQYF
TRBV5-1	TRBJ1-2	CASSLRYGYTF
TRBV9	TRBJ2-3	CASSVVGRQGITDTQYF
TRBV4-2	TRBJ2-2	CASSQVRGGFETGELFF
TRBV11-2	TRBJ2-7	CASSLAGGLEEQYF
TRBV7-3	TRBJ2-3	CASSPDRGRTDTQYF
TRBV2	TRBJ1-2	CASSGTANYGYTF
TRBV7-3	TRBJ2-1	CASSMGLAAVDEQFF
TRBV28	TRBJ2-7	CASRPGQATYEQYF
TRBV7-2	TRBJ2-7	CASSLGVHYEQYF